This TCR beta chain was captured in a study of blood T cell repertoires in COVID-19. At the level of the study: The United States, Italy and Spain were the sources of the acute and convalescent COVID-19 samples. PBMCs, B-cell-depleted T cells, or T cells provided the cDNA or gDNA that made up the material.

The table came from immunoSEQ multiplex PCR; TCRdb's copy has only in-frame clones and leaves some out. In the table there are approximately 500,000 clones, 80% to 90% of which are singletons. Germline V gene lookup returns CDR1 SGHNT and CDR2 YYREEE (reference sequence). With 4 bases removed from V and 4 bases from J, the gap between germline ends came to 15 bases. The CDR3 covers 15 residues. The sequenced sample consisted of peripheral blood. The genes are TRBV5-4 and TRBJ1-3, with D unclear. The clonotype originates from a human donor in a cohort sampled during active COVID-19. The CDR3 is CASSLGPQEGNTIYF. As DNA, the CDR3 is TGTGCCAGCAGCCTGGGCCCTCAGGAAGGAAACACCATATATTTT.